The sequence of this TCR beta chain was determined in a study of identical twins. Template switching created a universal primer site, and the cDNA included unique molecular identifiers. MiXCR, applied by TCRdb to the 5' RACE reads, yields one record per CDR3 protein. The sample includes hundreds of thousands of distinct CDR3 sequences, 8.6% of them seen just once. This clonotype was observed many times. CDR3 length: 13 amino acids. Germline assignment: CDR1 MGHRA and CDR2 YSYEKL. With 8 bases removed from V and 1 base from J, the gap between germline ends came to 12 bases. This sample also belongs to another study, concerning yellow fever vaccine responses in identical twins.

The receptor was isolated from a young woman in good health. This chain uses TRBV4-1 with TRBJ2-7, with a weak D call TRBD1 (6 bases). Source material: PBMCs. The CDR3 nucleotides read TGCGCCAGCGCCCTGGACAGATCCTACGAGCAGTACTTC. The encoded protein is CASALDRSYEQYF.